This T cell receptor beta chain came from a study of T-cell memory formation after mild COVID-19. Findings and caveats of the study: Contracting CD4+ clones were located mainly in CM and EM, and CD8+ clones in EMRA.

The CDR3 is 13 residues long. Germline CDR1 reads KGHDR; CDR2 reads SFDVKD. Trimming stripped 5 bases from V and 4 bases from J, with 9 bases between. A single record per CDR3 protein comes from TCRdb applying MiXCR to the 5' RACE reads. The sample lists fewer than 700,000 distinct CDR3 sequences; less than 25% were seen once. Concerning this clonotype itself: Its antigen remains unknown.

The specimen was PBMCs or a T cell subset sorted from them (not recorded which). The genes are TRBV24-1 and TRBJ2-3; D gene ambiguous. This clonotype was sampled from an adult woman who had mild COVID-19 (a few samples of this study predate the infection). Cell type and time point are not known. CDR3 sequence: CATSVQEADTQYF. The CDR3 nucleotides are TGTGCCACCAGTGTACAAGAGGCAGATACGCAGTATTTT.